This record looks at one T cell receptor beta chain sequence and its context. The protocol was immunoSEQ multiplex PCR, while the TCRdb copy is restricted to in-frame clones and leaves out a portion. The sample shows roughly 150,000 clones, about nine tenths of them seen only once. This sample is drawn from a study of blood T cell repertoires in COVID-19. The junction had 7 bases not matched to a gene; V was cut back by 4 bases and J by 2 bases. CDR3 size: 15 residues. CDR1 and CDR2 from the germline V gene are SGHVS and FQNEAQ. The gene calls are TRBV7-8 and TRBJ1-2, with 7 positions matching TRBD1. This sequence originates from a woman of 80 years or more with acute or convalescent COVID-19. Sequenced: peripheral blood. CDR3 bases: TGTGCCAGCAGCTACCGGGACAGCTCGAACTATGGCTACACCTTC. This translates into CASSYRDSSNYGYTF.